The 18 T cell receptor beta chains below come from one sample, sequenced in a study of human T cells and chemical hapten exposure. In TCRdb, the RACE reads were re-called with MiXCR into one record per CDR3 protein. This table holds some 170,000 distinct CDR3 sequences, under 25% found once. The time point is: patch test 1, 2 weeks after DPC sensitization. Treatment denoted: therapeutic diphenylcyclopropenone sensitization with weekly scalp DPC. The sample in question was whole blood, obtained in connection with sensitization to the hapten diphenylcyclopropenone (DPC). The receptors here all came from a woman aged 50 to 60 with alopecia areata. Some clones in this sample may be carry-over from other donors' samples.

This clonotype has a handful of counts. This chain connects TRBV18 to TRBJ1-5; D perhaps matches TRBD1 (5 bases). The V end was cut by 3 bases, the J end by 9 bases, with 15 bases between. CDR3 length equals 14 residues. Germline CDR1 and CDR2: KGHSH and LQKENI. CDR3 in amino acids: CASSPGTAGRPQHF. The CDR3 bases are TGTGCCAGCTCACCTGGGACCGCCGGGCGGCCCCAGCATTTT.

This clonotype was seen many times. This sequence joins TRBV12-3 or TRBV12-4 and TRBJ2-2; D not resolved. This CDR3 is built from 15 residues. The germline V and J ends were trimmed by 1 base and 6 bases, with 12 bases remaining between them. This chain's CDR3 is CASSLDRLPPGELFF. As DNA, the CDR3 is TGTGCCAGCAGTTTAGACCGACTCCCCCCCGGGGAGCTGTTTTTT.

The J gene is TRBJ2-7, the V gene TRBV6-5, with D tentatively TRBD1 or TRBD2 (5 bases each). This CDR3 has 15 amino acids. The V gene's germline CDR1 is MNHEY and CDR2 SVGAGI. Trimming took 5 bases from V and 2 from J, leaving 16 bases between them. The CDR3 spells CASSRPTGLAYEQYF. The DNA for the CDR3 is TGTGCCAGCAGTCGCCCTACAGGACTTGCCTACGAGCAGTACTTC.

The V gene is TRBV20-1, the J gene TRBJ2-7; 9 bases are shared with TRBD1. The CDR3 loop spans 14 amino acids. The junction had 10 bases not matched to a gene; V was cut back by 3 bases and J by 7 bases. The germline V gene encodes CDR1 DFQATT and CDR2 SNEGSKA (reference sequence). This CDR3 is CSASRPGTGREQYF. The CDR3 nucleotides read TGCAGTGCTAGTCGCCCCGGGACAGGGCGAGAGCAGTACTTC.

This clonotype was picked up a small number of times. The rearrangement links TRBV11-2 to TRBJ1-1; 7 nucleotides line up with TRBD1. Germline lookup yields CDR1 SGHAT and CDR2 FQNNGV. After removal of 6 bases from V and 3 bases from J, the junction contained 7 bases not matched to a gene. The CDR3 sequence is 14 residues long. The CDR3 coding sequence is TGTGCCAGCAGACATAACAGGGGAGACACTGAAGCTTTCTTT. As protein: CASRHNRGDTEAFF.

V and J are TRBV7-3 and TRBJ2-2, with D perhaps given as TRBD1 or TRBD2 (6 bases each). Looked up from germline, CDR1 is SGHTA and CDR2 is FQGTGA. CDR3 length equals 12 residues. Trimming removed 11 bases at V and 7 bases at J, with 14 bases between. The CDR3 region is CASSGEVGELFF. The CDR3 bases are TGTGCCTCGTCAGGGGAGGTCGGGGAGCTGTTTTTT.

This clonotype was found a few times. V and J are TRBV12-5 and TRBJ1-1, with 7 bases lining up with TRBD1. Germline values: CDR1 LGHNT, CDR2 FRNRAP. This CDR3 is 17 amino acids long. Losses at the gene ends were 5 bases for V and 3 bases for J; bases not matched to a gene: 15. As DNA, the CDR3 is TGTGCTAGTGGTCTAGGGGTGACAGGGAGTTTTTACACTGAAGCTTTCTTT. Encoded protein: CASGLGVTGSFYTEAFF.

This clonotype has a handful of counts. The CDR3 spells CASSILPMDTEAFF. CDR3 DNA: TGTGCCAGCAGCATCCTTCCGATGGACACTGAAGCTTTCTTT. This rearrangement joins TRBV21-1 to TRBJ1-1. TRBV21-1 represents a pseudogene. The CDR3 consists of 14 residues.

V gene TRBV6-6 combines with J gene TRBJ1-3; 8 bases align to TRBD1. This CDR3 is 17 amino acids long. Looked up from germline, CDR1 is MNHNY and CDR2 is SVGAGI (reference sequence). Trimming took 6 bases from V and 3 from J; bases not matched to a gene: 13. The CDR3 nucleotides read TGTGCCAGCAGCCTCACGACGGACAGGGTATTTGGAAACACCATATATTTT. Encoded protein: CASSLTTDRVFGNTIYF.

V usage is TRBV7-8 and J usage is TRBJ1-5; no clear D. V dropped 5 bases and J dropped 11 bases, with 13 bases sitting between them. Germline V CDR1 and CDR2: SGHVS, FQNEAQ. CDR3 length: 12 amino acids. The CDR3 is CASSPLNRAQHF. The CDR3 coding sequence is TGTGCCAGCAGCCCCCTCAATAGGGCCCAGCATTTT.

This clonotype was detected a few times. This chain's CDR3 is CASSYGGNDYEQYF. The CDR3 bases are TGTGCCAGCAGTTACGGGGGTAATGACTACGAGCAGTACTTC. The chain carries TRBV6-6 and TRBJ2-7; D is perhaps TRBD1 or TRBD2 (5 bases each). The CDR3 covers 14 residues. V gave up 2 bases and J gave up 3 bases, with 11 bases separating them. CDR1 MNHNY and CDR2 SVGAGI come from the germline V gene (reference sequence).

The chain uses TRBV15 and TRBJ1-2; 8 positions agree with TRBD1. After removal of 3 bases from V and 1 base from J, the junction contained 4 bases not matched to a gene. The germline V gene encodes CDR1 LNHNV and CDR2 YYDKDF (reference sequence). CDR3 size: 15 residues. Here the CDR3 reads CATSRMDRDNYGYTF. The CDR3 nucleotides read TGTGCCACCAGCAGGATGGACAGGGATAACTATGGCTACACCTTC. Full variable domain (missing parts from reference TRBV15 and TRBJ1-2): DAMVIQNPRYQVTQFGKPVTLSCSQTLNHNVMYWYQQKSSQAPKLLFHYYDKDFNNEADTPDNFQSRRPNTSFCFLDIRSPGLGDTAMYLCATSRMDRDNYGYTFGSGTRLTVV.

This rearrangement joins TRBV29-1 to TRBJ1-2, with D uncertain. V lost 2 bases, J lost 5 bases, and 9 bases lay in between. This CDR3 spans 12 amino acids. Germline assignment: CDR1 SQVTM and CDR2 ANQGSEA. As DNA, the CDR3 is TGCAGCGTTGAAACAACGGGGTATGGCTACACCTTC. This encodes CSVETTGYGYTF.

This clonotype was counted at least ten times. The V gene is TRBV12-3 or TRBV12-4, the J gene TRBJ2-2, with TRBD2 matching 7 bases. J gave up 1 base and V 6 bases, and 5 bases lay outside the gene matches. The CDR3 consists of 15 residues. The CDR3 region has the DNA TGTGCCAGCAGCCGCGGACTAGAGAACACCGGGGAGCTGTTTTTT. It yields the protein CASSRGLENTGELFF.

This sequence joins TRBV29-1 and TRBJ2-1, with D perhaps matching TRBD2 (6 bases). The V and J ends lost 7 bases and 4 bases respectively, with 11 bases between them. The CDR3 sequence is 12 residues long. Germline CDR1 is SQVTM and CDR2 is ANQGSEA. The CDR3 region is CSEGTSYNEQFF. For the CDR3, the DNA is TGCAGCGAAGGGACTTCTTACAATGAGCAGTTCTTC.

The chain is built from TRBV9 and TRBJ1-1, with 9 bases matching TRBD1. The CDR3 spans 14 residues. Germline CDR1 is SGDLS and CDR2 is YYNGEE. V lost 3 bases, J lost 7 bases, and 7 bases stayed unmatched. The CDR3 protein is CASSAGQGGGEAFF. CDR3 in DNA: TGTGCCAGCAGCGCGGGACAGGGCGGAGGTGAAGCTTTCTTT.

This clonotype was counted between two and nine times. V gene TRBV6-2 or TRBV6-3 combines with J gene TRBJ2-5; no firm D call. Germline CDR1 and CDR2: MNHEY and SVGEGT. Trimming took 7 bases from V and 2 from J, leaving 11 bases between them. The CDR3 runs to 13 residues. The chain's CDR3 is CASNWRWQETQYF. The CDR3 nucleotides read TGTGCCAGCAACTGGAGATGGCAAGAGACCCAGTACTTC.

This clonotype turned up a few times. As DNA, the CDR3 is TGTGCCACCAGTGATTCGGGGAACTCTGGAAACACCATATATTTT. Its protein product is CATSDSGNSGNTIYF. This chain joins TRBV24-1 and TRBJ1-3; D remains unclear. Looked up from germline, CDR1 is KGHDR and CDR2 is SFDVKD. V lost 2 bases, J lost 0 bases, and 7 bases lay in between. CDR3 length: 15 residues.